What follows describes a single T cell receptor beta chain. Its antigen is undetermined. Repertoires were generated with immunoSEQ multiplex PCR, while TCRdb's copy carries only in-frame clones and drops some. The repertoire includes around 100,000 clones, roughly 93% of them detected once, and under 1.5% sits in the top ten. The data were taken from a study of graft-versus-host responses after intestinal transplantation. Across the study: Induction with anti-thymocyte globulin, then tacrolimus and steroids for around three years, was given to all recipients.

This CDR3 region has 15 residues. J was trimmed by 6 bases and V by 0 bases; bases with no gene match: 6. The chain carries TRBV5-3 and TRBJ2-7; TRBD1 aligns across 10 bases. TRBV5-3 is marked as an open reading frame, function uncertain. The receptor's source is a human donor who received an intestinal transplant. The material sequenced was unstimulated CD8+ T cells sorted from spleen or lymph node cells, taken before intestinal transplant. CDR3: CARSLEPGTGAEQYF. The CDR3 nucleotides are TGTGCCAGAAGCTTGGAGCCTGGGACAGGGGCCGAGCAGTACTTC.